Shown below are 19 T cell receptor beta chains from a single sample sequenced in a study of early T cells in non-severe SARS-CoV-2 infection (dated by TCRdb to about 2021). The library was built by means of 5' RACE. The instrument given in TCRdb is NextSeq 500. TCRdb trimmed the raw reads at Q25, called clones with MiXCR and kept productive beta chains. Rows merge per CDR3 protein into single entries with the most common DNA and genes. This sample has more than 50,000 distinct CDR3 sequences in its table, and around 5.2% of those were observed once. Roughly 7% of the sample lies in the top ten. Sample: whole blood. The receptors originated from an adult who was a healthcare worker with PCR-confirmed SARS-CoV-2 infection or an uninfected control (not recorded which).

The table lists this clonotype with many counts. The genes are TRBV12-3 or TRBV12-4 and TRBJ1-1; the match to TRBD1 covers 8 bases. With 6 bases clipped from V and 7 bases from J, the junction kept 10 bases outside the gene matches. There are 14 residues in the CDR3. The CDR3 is CASRPSRDRFEAFF. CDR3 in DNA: TGTGCCAGCAGGCCGTCCCGGGACAGGTTTGAAGCTTTCTTT.

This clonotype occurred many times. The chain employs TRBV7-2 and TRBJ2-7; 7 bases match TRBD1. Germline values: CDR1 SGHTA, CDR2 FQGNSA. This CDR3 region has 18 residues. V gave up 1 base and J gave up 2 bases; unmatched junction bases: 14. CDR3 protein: CASSLGTGDPLIPYEQYF. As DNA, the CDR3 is TGTGCCAGCAGCTTAGGAACAGGGGACCCCTTAATCCCCTACGAGCAGTACTTC.

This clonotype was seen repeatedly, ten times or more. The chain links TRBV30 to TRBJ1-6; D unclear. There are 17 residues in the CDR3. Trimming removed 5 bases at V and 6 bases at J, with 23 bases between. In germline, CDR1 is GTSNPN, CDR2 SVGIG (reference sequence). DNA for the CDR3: TGTGCCTGGTCCCGGTCCGGAGGGCAGCGTGGTAATTCACCCCTCCACTTT. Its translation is CAWSRSGGQRGNSPLHF.

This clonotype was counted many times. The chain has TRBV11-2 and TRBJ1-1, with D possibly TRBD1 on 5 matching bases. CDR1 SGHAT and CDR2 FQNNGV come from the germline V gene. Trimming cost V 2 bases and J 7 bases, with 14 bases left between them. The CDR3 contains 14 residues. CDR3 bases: TGTGCCAGCAGCTTATTCCCCCGGGGGGTTGAAGCTTTCTTT. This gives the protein CASSLFPRGVEAFF. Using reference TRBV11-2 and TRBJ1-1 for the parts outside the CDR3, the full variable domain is EAGVAQSPRYKIIEKRQSVAFWCNPISGHATLYWYQQILGQGPKLLIQFQNNGVVDDSQLPKDRFSAERLKGVDSTLKIQPAKLEDSAVYLCASSLFPRGVEAFFGQGTRLTVV.

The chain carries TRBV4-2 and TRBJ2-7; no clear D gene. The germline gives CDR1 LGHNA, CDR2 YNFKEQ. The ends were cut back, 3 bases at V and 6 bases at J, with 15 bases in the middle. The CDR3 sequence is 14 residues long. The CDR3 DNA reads TGTGCCAGCAGCCAGGCTTTGGAAAGAGGCGAGCAGTACTTC. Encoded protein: CASSQALERGEQYF.

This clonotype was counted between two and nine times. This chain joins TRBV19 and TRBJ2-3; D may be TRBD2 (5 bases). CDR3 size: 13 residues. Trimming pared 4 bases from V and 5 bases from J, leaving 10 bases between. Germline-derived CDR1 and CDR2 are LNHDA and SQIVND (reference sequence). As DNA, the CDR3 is TGTGCCAGTAGTACCGGACTGGGAGATACGCAGTATTTT. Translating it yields CASSTGLGDTQYF.

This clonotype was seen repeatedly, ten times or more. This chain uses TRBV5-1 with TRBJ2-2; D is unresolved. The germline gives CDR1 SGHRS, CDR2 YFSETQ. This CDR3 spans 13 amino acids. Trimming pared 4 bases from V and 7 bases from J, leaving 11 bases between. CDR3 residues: CASSQPADGELFF. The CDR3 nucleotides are TGCGCCAGCAGCCAGCCGGCGGACGGGGAGCTGTTTTTT.

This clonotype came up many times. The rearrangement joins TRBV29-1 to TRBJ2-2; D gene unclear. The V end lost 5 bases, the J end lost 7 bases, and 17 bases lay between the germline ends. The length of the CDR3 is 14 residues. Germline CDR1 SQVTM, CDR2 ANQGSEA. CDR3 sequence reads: CSVKPELLDGELFF. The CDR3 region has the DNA TGCAGCGTTAAACCGGAGCTTTTAGACGGGGAGCTGTTTTTT.

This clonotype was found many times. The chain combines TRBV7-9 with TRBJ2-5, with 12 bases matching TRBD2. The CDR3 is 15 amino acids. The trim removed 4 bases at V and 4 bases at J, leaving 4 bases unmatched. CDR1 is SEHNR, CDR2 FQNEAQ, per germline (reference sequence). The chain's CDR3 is CASSSGLAGSETQYF. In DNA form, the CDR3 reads TGTGCCAGCAGCTCCGGACTAGCGGGGTCAGAGACCCAGTACTTC.

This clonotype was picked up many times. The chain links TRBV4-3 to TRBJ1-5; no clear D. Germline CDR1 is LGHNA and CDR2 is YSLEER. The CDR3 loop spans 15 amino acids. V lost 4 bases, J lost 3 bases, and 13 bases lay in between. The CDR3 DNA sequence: TGCGCCAGCAGCCTGGATCGGCAGAACAATCAGCCCCAGCATTTT. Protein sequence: CASSLDRQNNQPQHF.

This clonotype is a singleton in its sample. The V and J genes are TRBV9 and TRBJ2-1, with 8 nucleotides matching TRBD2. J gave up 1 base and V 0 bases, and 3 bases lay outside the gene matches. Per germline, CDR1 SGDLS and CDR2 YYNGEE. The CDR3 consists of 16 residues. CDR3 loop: CASSVAASGSYNEQFF. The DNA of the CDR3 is TGTGCCAGCAGCGTAGCCGCTAGCGGGTCCTACAATGAGCAGTTCTTC.

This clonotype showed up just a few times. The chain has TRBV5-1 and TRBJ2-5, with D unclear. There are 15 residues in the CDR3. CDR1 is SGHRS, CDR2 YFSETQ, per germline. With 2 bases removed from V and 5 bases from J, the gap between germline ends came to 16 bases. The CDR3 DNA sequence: TGCGCCAGCAGCTTAGATTACTCCAGTAGGGAGACCCAGTACTTC. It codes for CASSLDYSSRETQYF.

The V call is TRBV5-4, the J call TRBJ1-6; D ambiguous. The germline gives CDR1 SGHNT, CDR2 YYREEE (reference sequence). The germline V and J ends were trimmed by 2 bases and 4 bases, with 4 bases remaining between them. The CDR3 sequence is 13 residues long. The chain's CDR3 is CASSLLYNSPLHF. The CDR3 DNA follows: TGTGCCAGCAGCTTACTATATAATTCACCCCTCCACTTT.

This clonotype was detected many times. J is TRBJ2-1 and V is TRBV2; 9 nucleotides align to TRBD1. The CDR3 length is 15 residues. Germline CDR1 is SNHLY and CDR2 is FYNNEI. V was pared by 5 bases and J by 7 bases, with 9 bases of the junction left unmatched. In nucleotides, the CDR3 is TGTGCCAGCAGTACCGGGACAGGGCGTGGGAATGAGCAGTTCTTC. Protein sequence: CASSTGTGRGNEQFF.

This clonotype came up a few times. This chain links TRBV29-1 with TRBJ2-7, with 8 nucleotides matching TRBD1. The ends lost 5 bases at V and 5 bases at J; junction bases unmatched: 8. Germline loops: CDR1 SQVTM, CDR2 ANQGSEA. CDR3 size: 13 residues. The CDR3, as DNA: TGCAGCGTTAGCCGGGACAGGATCAACGAGCAGTACTTC. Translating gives CSVSRDRINEQYF.

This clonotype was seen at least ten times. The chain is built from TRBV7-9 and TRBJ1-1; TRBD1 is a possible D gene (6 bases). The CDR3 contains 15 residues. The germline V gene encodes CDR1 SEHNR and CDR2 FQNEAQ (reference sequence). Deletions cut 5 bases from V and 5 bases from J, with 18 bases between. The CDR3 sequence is CASSPPSGRGTEAFF. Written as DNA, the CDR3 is TGTGCCAGCAGCCCTCCTTCCGGCAGGGGAACTGAAGCTTTCTTT.

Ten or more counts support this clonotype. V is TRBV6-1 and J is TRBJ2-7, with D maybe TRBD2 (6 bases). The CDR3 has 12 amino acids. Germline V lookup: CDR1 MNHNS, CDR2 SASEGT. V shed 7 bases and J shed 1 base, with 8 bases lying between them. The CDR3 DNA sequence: TGTGCCAGCAACAGCGGGTCCTACGAGCAGTACTTC. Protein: CASNSGSYEQYF.

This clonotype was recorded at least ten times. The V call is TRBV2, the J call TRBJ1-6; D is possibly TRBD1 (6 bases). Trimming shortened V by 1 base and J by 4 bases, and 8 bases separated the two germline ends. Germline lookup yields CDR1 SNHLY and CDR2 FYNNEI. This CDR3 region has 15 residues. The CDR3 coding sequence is TGTGCCAGCAGTGAAGGGCAGGGGTATAATTCACCCCTCCACTTT. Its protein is CASSEGQGYNSPLHF.

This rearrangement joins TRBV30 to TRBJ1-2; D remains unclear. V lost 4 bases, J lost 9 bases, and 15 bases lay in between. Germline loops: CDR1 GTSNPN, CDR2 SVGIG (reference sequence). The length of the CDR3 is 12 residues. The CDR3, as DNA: TGTGCCTGGAAAAGCTCTATGAGGAGCTACACCTTC. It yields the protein CAWKSSMRSYTF.